The 8 T cell receptor beta chains in this list originate from one sample, sequenced in a study of T-cell memory formation after mild COVID-19. TCRdb independently ran MiXCR on the 5' RACE reads; one entry per CDR3 protein. Here the sample spans 350,000 to 450,000 distinct CDR3 sequences, around 18% being singletons. Sequencing was done on a sample of PBMCs or a T cell subset sorted from them (not recorded which). The receptors come from an adult woman who had mild COVID-19 (a few samples of this study predate the infection). Cell type and time point are not known.

This clonotype was seen a handful of times. The V and J genes are TRBV4-2 and TRBJ2-6; D gene ambiguous. The CDR3 is 16 residues long. Trimming cost V 2 bases and J 4 bases, with 12 bases left between them. Germline assignment: CDR1 LGHNA and CDR2 YNFKEQ. CDR3 residues: CASSQTDVLGANVLTF. CDR3 nucleotide sequence: TGTGCCAGCAGCCAAACCGACGTATTAGGGGCCAACGTCCTGACTTTC.

This clonotype was counted between two and nine times. The rearrangement joins TRBV20-1 to TRBJ1-2; TRBD1 agrees at 11 bases. V was clipped by 0 bases and J by 8 bases; unmatched bases: 2. The CDR3 has 13 residues. CDR1 DFQATT and CDR2 SNEGSKA come from the germline V gene (reference sequence). CDR3 residues: CSAREDRGLGYTF. The CDR3 nucleotides read TGCAGTGCTAGAGAGGACAGGGGGCTCGGCTACACCTTC.

This clonotype was counted between two and nine times. V and J are TRBV2 and TRBJ1-5; D ambiguous. Between the trimmed V and J ends, which lost 7 bases and 3 bases, there was a span of 16 bases. CDR1 is SNHLY and CDR2 is FYNNEI in the germline V gene. The CDR3 is made up of 15 amino acids. The DNA of the CDR3 is TGTGCCAGCAAGAATCAGGACTCCTCCAATCAGCCCCAGCATTTT. This translates into CASKNQDSSNQPQHF.

This chain uses TRBV10-3 with TRBJ1-1; 7 bases are shared with TRBD1. Trimming cost V 7 bases and J 3 bases; bases outside gene matches: 8. The germline V gene has CDR1 ENHRY and CDR2 SYGVKD. The length of the CDR3 is 14 residues. CDR3 loop: CAIKEGGLHTEAFF. As DNA, the CDR3 is TGTGCCATCAAAGAAGGGGGCCTGCACACTGAAGCTTTCTTT.

This clonotype was detected only a few times. The chain carries TRBV12-3 or TRBV12-4 and TRBJ2-5; tentatively, D is TRBD2 (6 bases). This CDR3 comprises 15 residues. V dropped 6 bases and J dropped 5 bases, with 19 bases sitting between them. CDR3 in amino acids: CASSFTTLAGETQYF. Written as DNA, the CDR3 is TGTGCCAGCAGCTTTACTACTCTGGCGGGGGAGACCCAGTACTTC.

The DNA for the CDR3 is TGTGCCAGCAGCTTAGGAACAGGGGGGGACACAGATACGCAGTATTTT. It specifies CASSLGTGGDTDTQYF. The chain links TRBV11-2 to TRBJ2-3, with a possible D match to TRBD1 (8 bases). The V end lost 1 base, the J end lost 2 bases, and 13 bases lay between the germline ends. CDR1 SGHAT and CDR2 FQNNGV come from the germline V gene. This CDR3 contains 16 residues. The whole variable domain, filled in from reference TRBV11-2 and TRBJ2-3, reads EAGVAQSPRYKIIEKRQSVAFWCNPISGHATLYWYQQILGQGPKLLIQFQNNGVVDDSQLPKDRFSAERLKGVDSTLKIQPAKLEDSAVYLCASSLGTGGDTDTQYFGPGTRLTVL.

In this sample, this clonotype turned up a few times. The chain carries TRBV29-1 and TRBJ2-1; D is ambiguous. The CDR3 length is 12 residues. Trimming pared 1 base from V and 6 bases from J, leaving 7 bases between. From germline, CDR1 is SQVTM and CDR2 ANQGSEA. CDR3: CSVEGVINEQFF. CDR3 nucleotides: TGCAGCGTTGAAGGGGTGATCAATGAGCAGTTCTTC.

This clonotype showed up just once. Here the CDR3 reads CASSLARLVGAGELFF. In nucleotides, the CDR3 is TGCGCCAGCAGCTTGGCTCGACTAGTGGGTGCCGGGGAGCTGTTTTTT. The chain uses TRBV5-1 and TRBJ2-2; tentatively, D is TRBD2 (6 bases). The CDR3 covers 16 residues. Per germline, CDR1 SGHRS and CDR2 YFSETQ. Trimming shortened V by 0 bases and J by 6 bases, and 15 bases separated the two germline ends.